These T cell receptor beta chains were read from a single sample in a study of blood T cell repertoires in COVID-19. Sequencing used immunoSEQ multiplex PCR; TCRdb keeps in-frame clones, though not all of them. The table lists about 64,000 clones, around 86% of them singletons. Sequencing input: peripheral blood. The receptor source for this set is a human donor in a cohort sampled during active COVID-19. The CDR3 runs from the conserved cysteine through the conserved F or W. D genes are given only for firm matches. Not every row has a clone size; where given, it reads once, few, many or a size class.

CDR3nt: TGCGCCAGCAACGAACAGGACACAGATACGCAGTATTTT; CDR3aa: CASNEQDTDTQYF; j_gene: TRBJ2-3; abundance: .; v_gene: TRBV5-1; d_gene: .
CDR3nt: TGTGCCACTACTGCCGGGACAGGGGGCGTCGGGGAGCTGTTTTTT; CDR3aa: CATTAGTGGVGELFF; j_gene: TRBJ2-2; abundance: .; v_gene: TRBV6-5; d_gene: TRBD1
CDR3nt: TGTGCCAGCAGCGCTCGGTTGGGAGCGAACTCTGGAAACACCATATATTTT; CDR3aa: CASSARLGANSGNTIYF; j_gene: TRBJ1-3; abundance: .; v_gene: TRBV7-8; d_gene: .
CDR3nt: TGTGCCAGTAGTATAGATCACAGTAACACTGAAGCTTTCTTT; CDR3aa: CASSIDHSNTEAFF; j_gene: TRBJ1-1; abundance: .; v_gene: TRBV19; d_gene: .
CDR3nt: TGTGCCAGCAGCCTTTATAGCGGGGGGGGAACAGATACGCAGTATTTT; CDR3aa: CASSLYSGGGTDTQYF; j_gene: TRBJ2-3; abundance: .; v_gene: TRBV14; d_gene: TRBD2
CDR3nt: TGTGCCAGCAGTTTGAGCTCTGGGGCCAACGTCCTGACTTTC; CDR3aa: CASSLSSGANVLTF; j_gene: TRBJ2-6; abundance: .; v_gene: TRBV27; d_gene: .
CDR3nt: TGTGCCAGCAGCGCCGGACAGTTCGATTCACCCCTCCACTTT; CDR3aa: CASSAGQFDSPLHF; j_gene: TRBJ1-6; abundance: .; v_gene: TRBV9; d_gene: .
CDR3nt: TGTGCCTCAAAACCGACGGGGGGTAGGGATACGCAGTATTTT; CDR3aa: CASKPTGGRDTQYF; j_gene: TRBJ2-3; abundance: .; v_gene: TRBV10-3; d_gene: TRBD2
CDR3nt: TGTGCCAGCAGTCGACAGGGCAACTATGGCTACACCTTC; CDR3aa: CASSRQGNYGYTF; j_gene: TRBJ1-2; abundance: few; v_gene: TRBV6-5; d_gene: TRBD1
CDR3nt: TGTGCCAGCAGCCAAGATCAATCAGGCTCTTACTATGGCTACACCTTC; CDR3aa: CASSQDQSGSYYGYTF; j_gene: TRBJ1-2; abundance: .; v_gene: TRBV3-1/TRBV3-2; d_gene: .
CDR3nt: TGTGCCAGCAGCCCCGTATTGGAGGGGAGGTTACCTGAAGCTTTCTTT; CDR3aa: CASSPVLEGRLPEAFF; j_gene: TRBJ1-1; abundance: .; v_gene: TRBV3-1/TRBV3-2; d_gene: .
CDR3nt: TGTGCCAGTTCCAGGGACTGGAACACTGAAGCTTTCTTT; CDR3aa: CASSRDWNTEAFF; j_gene: TRBJ1-1; abundance: many; v_gene: TRBV6-6; d_gene: .
CDR3nt: TGTGCCAGCAGTGTCTCCAGGTCCTATAATTCACCCCTCCACTTT; CDR3aa: CASSVSRSYNSPLHF; j_gene: TRBJ1-6; abundance: few; v_gene: TRBV2; d_gene: .
CDR3nt: TGTGCCAGCAGTGACAGTCGGTTTAACACCGGGGAGCTGTTTTTT; CDR3aa: CASSDSRFNTGELFF; j_gene: TRBJ2-2; abundance: once; v_gene: TRBV6-4; d_gene: .
CDR3nt: TGCGCCAGCAGGGCTCAGACAGGGGAATCTGGCTACACCTTC; CDR3aa: CASRAQTGESGYTF; j_gene: TRBJ1-2; abundance: few; v_gene: TRBV5-1; d_gene: TRBD1
CDR3nt: TGTGCCAGCAGTTCCTACAGGGATAATCAGCCCCAGCATTTT; CDR3aa: CASSSYRDNQPQHF; j_gene: TRBJ1-5; abundance: .; v_gene: TRBV6-5; d_gene: .
CDR3nt: TGTGCCAGCAGTGAAGCTAGCAGGGATAACACTGAAGCTTTCTTT; CDR3aa: CASSEASRDNTEAFF; j_gene: TRBJ1-1; abundance: few; v_gene: TRBV2; d_gene: .
CDR3nt: TGTGCCAGCAGCGTAGAAGCGTGGCGGGGGGGGACCCAGTACTTC; CDR3aa: CASSVEAWRGGTQYF; j_gene: TRBJ2-5; abundance: once; v_gene: TRBV9; d_gene: TRBD2
CDR3nt: TGTGCCAGCAGCCCCACAGGGTTCTATGGCTACACCTTC; CDR3aa: CASSPTGFYGYTF; j_gene: TRBJ1-2; abundance: once; v_gene: TRBV6-2/TRBV6-3; d_gene: .
CDR3nt: TGTGCCAGCAGCAAAGGACAGGGAATTGAGTCAGATACGCAGTATTTT; CDR3aa: CASSKGQGIESDTQYF; j_gene: TRBJ2-3; abundance: .; v_gene: TRBV7-9; d_gene: TRBD1
CDR3nt: TGTGCCAGTAGTACTGGACAGCGATACTCTGGGGCCAACGTCCTGACTTTC; CDR3aa: CASSTGQRYSGANVLTF; j_gene: TRBJ2-6; abundance: few; v_gene: TRBV19; d_gene: .
CDR3nt: TGCGCCAGCAGCTTGACAGGGGGGACTAATGAAAAACTGTTTTTT; CDR3aa: CASSLTGGTNEKLFF; j_gene: TRBJ1-4; abundance: .; v_gene: TRBV5-1; d_gene: TRBD1
CDR3nt: TGTGCCAGCTCACCACCGGACAGTAATGAAAAACTGTTTTTT; CDR3aa: CASSPPDSNEKLFF; j_gene: TRBJ1-4; abundance: .; v_gene: TRBV18; d_gene: .
CDR3nt: TGTGCCAGCAGTGTCGAGGAGAACACCGGGGAGCTGTTTTTT; CDR3aa: CASSVEENTGELFF; j_gene: TRBJ2-2; abundance: .; v_gene: TRBV2; d_gene: .
CDR3nt: TGTGCCAGCAGCACCCGGGGACAAATCCACGAGCAGTACTTC; CDR3aa: CASSTRGQIHEQYF; j_gene: TRBJ2-7; abundance: .; v_gene: TRBV3-1/TRBV3-2; d_gene: .
CDR3nt: TGTGCCACCAGTGACCGCATCGGGGGATTTTACAATGAGCAGTTCTTC; CDR3aa: CATSDRIGGFYNEQFF; j_gene: TRBJ2-1; abundance: .; v_gene: TRBV24-1; d_gene: .
CDR3nt: TGCGCCAGCAGTTCCGGGACTAGCGGTCTCACAGATACGCAGTATTTT; CDR3aa: CASSSGTSGLTDTQYF; j_gene: TRBJ2-3; abundance: .; v_gene: TRBV5-1; d_gene: TRBD2
CDR3nt: TGCGCCAGCAGCCTCGTGGGGCCGTCCGGGGAGCTGTTTTTT; CDR3aa: CASSLVGPSGELFF; j_gene: TRBJ2-2; abundance: few; v_gene: TRBV5-1; d_gene: .
CDR3nt: TGTGCCAGCAGCGCCTCATGGGCGGGGGATACGCAGTATTTT; CDR3aa: CASSASWAGDTQYF; j_gene: TRBJ2-3; abundance: .; v_gene: TRBV9; d_gene: .
CDR3nt: TGTGCCAGCCACCTAGCGGGGGGGCTGGATACGCAGTATTTT; CDR3aa: CASHLAGGLDTQYF; j_gene: TRBJ2-3; abundance: .; v_gene: TRBV7-9; d_gene: TRBD2